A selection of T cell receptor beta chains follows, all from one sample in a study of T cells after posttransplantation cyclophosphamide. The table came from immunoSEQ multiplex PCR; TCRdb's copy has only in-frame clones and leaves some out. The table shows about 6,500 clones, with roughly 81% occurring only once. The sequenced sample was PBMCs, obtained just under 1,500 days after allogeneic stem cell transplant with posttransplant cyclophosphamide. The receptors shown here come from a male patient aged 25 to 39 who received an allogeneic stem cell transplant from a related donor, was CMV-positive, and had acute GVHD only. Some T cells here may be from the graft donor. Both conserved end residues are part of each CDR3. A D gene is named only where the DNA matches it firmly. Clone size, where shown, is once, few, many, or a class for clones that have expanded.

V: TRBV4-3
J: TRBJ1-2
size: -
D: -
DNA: TGCGCCAGCAGACGATCTACTGAGAACTATGGCTACACCTTC
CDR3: CASRRSTENYGYTF

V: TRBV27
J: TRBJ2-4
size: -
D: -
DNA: TGTGCCAGCAGTTTATTCAAGGGTGGGGACACCCCCAAAAACATTCAGTACTTC
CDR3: CASSLFKGGDTPKNIQYF

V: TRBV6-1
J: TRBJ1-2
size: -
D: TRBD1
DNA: TGTGCCAGCAGGAGGACAGGGTTTGGCTACACCTTC
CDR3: CASRRTGFGYTF

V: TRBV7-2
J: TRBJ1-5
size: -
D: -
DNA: TGTGCCAGCAGCCCAGCGGGGGGAGGTCAGCCCCAGCATTTT
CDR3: CASSPAGGGQPQHF

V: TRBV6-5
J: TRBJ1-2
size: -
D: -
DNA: TGTGCCAGCAAAGGACAGACCTACTATGGCTACACCTTC
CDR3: CASKGQTYYGYTF

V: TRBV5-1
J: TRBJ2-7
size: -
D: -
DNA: TGCGCCAGCAGCGAGAACTCCTACGAGCAGTACTTC
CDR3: CASSENSYEQYF

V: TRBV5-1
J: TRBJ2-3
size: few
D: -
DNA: TGCGCCAGCAGCTTGGGAAACAGGGAAACGCAGTATTTT
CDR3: CASSLGNRETQYF

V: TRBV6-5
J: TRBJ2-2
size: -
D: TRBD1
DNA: TGTGCCAGCAGGACGCCACAGGGGGCCGGGGAGCTGTTTTTT
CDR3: CASRTPQGAGELFF

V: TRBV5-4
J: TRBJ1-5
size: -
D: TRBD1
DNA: TGTGCCAGCAGCCTTGATGGGGGACAGGGGGATCAGCCCCAGCATTTT
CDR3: CASSLDGGQGDQPQHF

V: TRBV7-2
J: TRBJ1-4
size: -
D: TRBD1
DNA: TGTGCCAGCAGCCTAAATTGGGGGACAGTAAATGAAAAACTGTTTTTT
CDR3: CASSLNWGTVNEKLFF

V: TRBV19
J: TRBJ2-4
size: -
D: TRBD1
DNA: TGTGCCAGCCAGGACAGGGACTTAAACATTCAGTACTTC
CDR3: CASQDRDLNIQYF

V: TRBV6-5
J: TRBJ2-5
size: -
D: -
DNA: TGTGCCAGCAGTTACTTGGGGGGAGAGACCCAGTACTTC
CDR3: CASSYLGGETQYF

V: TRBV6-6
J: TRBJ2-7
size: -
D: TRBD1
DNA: TGTGCCAGTCATGCCCTCCGGGACAGAGGGTCGGAGCAGTACTTC
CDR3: CASHALRDRGSEQYF

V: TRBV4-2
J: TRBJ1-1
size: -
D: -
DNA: TGTGCCAGCAGCCAAGAGAGGTTGAACACTGAAGCTTTCTTT
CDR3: CASSQERLNTEAFF

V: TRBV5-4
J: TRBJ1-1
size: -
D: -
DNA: TGTGCCAGCAGCCCTCGGCAGGGCGCGAACACTGAAGCTTTCTTT
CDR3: CASSPRQGANTEAFF

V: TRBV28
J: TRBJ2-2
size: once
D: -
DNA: TGTGCCAGCAGCCATCCAGCGACCGGGGAGCTGTTTTTT
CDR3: CASSHPATGELFF

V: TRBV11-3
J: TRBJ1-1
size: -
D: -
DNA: TGTGCCAGCAGCTTAGGTGGCAGGCAGAACACTGAAGCTTTCTTT
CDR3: CASSLGGRQNTEAFF

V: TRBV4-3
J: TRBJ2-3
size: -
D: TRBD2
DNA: TGCGCCAGCAGCCATCTAGCGGGGGTTACTAGCACAGATACGCAGTATTTT
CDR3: CASSHLAGVTSTDTQYF

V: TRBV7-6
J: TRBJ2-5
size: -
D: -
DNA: TGTGCCAGCAGCTTAAGGCGGGGCTTAGAGACCCAGTACTTC
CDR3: CASSLRRGLETQYF

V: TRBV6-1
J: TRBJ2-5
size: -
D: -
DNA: TGTGCCAGCAGTGATCCTAGGGCGGGGAAAGAGACCCAGTACTTC
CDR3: CASSDPRAGKETQYF

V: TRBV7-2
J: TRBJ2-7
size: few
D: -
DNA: TGTGCCAGCAGCTCTACAGGGTCCTCCTACGAGCAGTACTTC
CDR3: CASSSTGSSYEQYF

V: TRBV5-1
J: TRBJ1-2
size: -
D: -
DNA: TGCGCCAGCAGCCGTGACACCAACTATGGCTACACCTTC
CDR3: CASSRDTNYGYTF

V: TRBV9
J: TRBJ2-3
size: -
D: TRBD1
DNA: TGTGCCAGCAGCGTAGCTGGGGGACAGTACACAGATACGCAGTATTTT
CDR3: CASSVAGGQYTDTQYF

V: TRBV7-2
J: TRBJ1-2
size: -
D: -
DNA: TGTGCCAGCAGCCCGGGGGGGGGCTATGGCTACACCTTC
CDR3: CASSPGGGYGYTF

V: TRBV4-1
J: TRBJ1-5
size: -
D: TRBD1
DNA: TGCGCCAGCAGTTACAGGGGAAATCAGCCCCAGCATTTT
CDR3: CASSYRGNQPQHF

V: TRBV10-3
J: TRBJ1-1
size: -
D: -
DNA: TGTGCCATCAGTGAGAATCCGGGGGTGAACACTGAAGCTTTCTTT
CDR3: CAISENPGVNTEAFF

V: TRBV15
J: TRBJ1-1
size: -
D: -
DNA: TGTGCCACCAGCAAAGAACGGGACACTGAAGCTTTCTTT
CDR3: CATSKERDTEAFF